The 5 T cell receptor beta chains reported below all come from one sample, sequenced in a study of CD8+ T cells in alopecia areata. After pooling, cutaneous lymph node cells were sorted with CD4, CD8alpha, NKG2D, NKG2ACE and other markers. Reverse transcription of extracted RNA yielded cDNA, which provided the sequencing template. The assay was immunoSEQ multiplex PCR, and TCRdb's table has in-frame clones only and misses some. The specimen has 15,000 to 20,000 clones, none found just once. Material for sequencing was CD8+ T cells sorted from a lymph node. These receptors were collected from a C3H/HeJ mouse with alopecia areata. Strain haplotype (MHC): H2-k.

This clone was seen at least ten times. Mouse gene names and germline throughout. CDR3 sequence: CASSDGDRGNTEVFF. CDR3 DNA (partial): TGTGCCAGCAGTGATGGGGACAGGGGGAACACA. The rearrangement links TRBV13-1 to TRBJ1-1; TRBD1 matches at 10 bases. The CDR3 end lies 4 residues beyond the end of the read and is filled in from the germline J gene. With 0 bases clipped from V and 1 base from J, the junction kept 0 bases outside the gene matches. The germline V gene has CDR1 NSHNY and CDR2 SYGAGN. The CDR3 runs 15 residues.

Concerning this clone: Gene names follow the mouse nomenclature. The read ends 4 residues early relative to the CDR3; the germline J gene fills the gap. The rearrangement uses TRBV19 and TRBJ2-7; TRBD2 matches at 8 bases. Germline V gene sequence: CDR1 FNHDT, CDR2 SITEND (reference sequence). The CDR3 runs 14 residues. V lost 2 bases to trimming and J lost 0 bases; unmatched junction nucleotides: 1. The part of the CDR3 DNA that was read is TGTGCCAGCAGTATTGGGGGGGTCTCCTAT. Translated: CASSIGGVSY. The complete CDR3 reads CASSIGGVSYEQYF.

This clone was found many times. Germline and genes: mouse. The CDR3 extends 4 residues past the end of the read, so its final part is completed from the germline J gene. The chain links TRBV19 to TRBJ2-1, with TRBD2 matching over 8 bases. V lost 2 bases, J lost 6 bases, and 1 base stayed unmatched. The length of the CDR3 is 13 residues. CDR1 is FNHDT and CDR2 is SITEND in the germline V gene (reference sequence). This chain's CDR3 is CASSMGGRAEQFF. The CDR3 DNA, read in part, is TGTGCCAGCAGTATGGGGGGGCGTGCT. Full variable domain (remainder filled in from reference TRBV19 and TRBJ2-1): GGIITQTPKFLIGQEGQKLTLKCQQNFNHDTMYWYRQDSGKGLRLIYYSITENDLQKGDLSEGYDASREKKSSFSLTVTSAQKNEMAVFLCASSMGGRAEQFFGPGTRLTVL.

This clone was picked up a small number of times. Gene names denote mouse genes. The read ends 4 residues shy of where the CDR3 ends; the end is completed using the germline J gene. The chain recombines TRBV13-1 with TRBJ2-4; 7 positions match TRBD2. The CDR3 is 14 amino acids. Germline-derived CDR1 and CDR2 are NSHNY and SYGAGN. The CDR3 bases that were read are TGTGCCAGCAGTGATCGGCTGGGGGAAAAC. Translating it yields CASSDRLGEN. The whole CDR3 sequence is CASSDRLGENTLYF.

This clone was counted a few times. Germline and genes: mouse. The read comes to an end 4 residues before the CDR3 does, leaving the germline J gene to fill in the end. The rearrangement joins TRBV13-2 to TRBJ2-1, with D perhaps matching TRBD2 (5 bases). The V end was cut by 1 base, the J end by 5 bases, with 7 bases between. The length of the CDR3 is 13 residues. Germline CDR1 NNHNN, CDR2 SYGAGS (reference sequence). CDR3 DNA, as far as it was read: TGTGCCAGCGGTGATCGACTGAATGCT. Translation: CASGDRLNA. The whole CDR3 is CASGDRLNAEQFF.